The next 15 T cell receptor beta chains were all read from a single sample in a study of T cell responses to AZD1222 COVID-19 vaccine. This table comes from immunoSEQ multiplex PCR, and its TCRdb copy is limited to in-frame clones, with some not included. The sample yields 170,000 or so clones, 75% to 90% seen once. The starting material was peripheral blood, obtained on day 0 of AZD1222 vaccination. The receptors shown here come from an adult in good health.

The rearrangement uses TRBV19 and TRBJ1-5; 7 nucleotides align to TRBD1. This CDR3 has 16 amino acids. J gave up 2 bases and V 4 bases, and 8 bases lay outside the gene matches. Germline-derived CDR1 and CDR2 are LNHDA and SQIVND (reference sequence). CDR3 bases: TGTGCCAGTAGTACGGGACAGTCGAGGGGCAATCAGCCCCAGCATTTT. Translation: CASSTGQSRGNQPQHF.

Only one count was recorded for this clone. The chain employs TRBV10-2 and TRBJ1-2; D is perhaps TRBD1 (6 bases). The CDR3 spans 12 residues. V lost 6 bases to trimming and J lost 5 bases, with 10 bases between them. CDR1 and CDR2 from the germline V gene are WSHSY and SAAADI. The CDR3 region has the DNA TGCGCCAGCAGAACACAGGGATATGGCTACACCTTC. Protein sequence: CASRTQGYGYTF.

The genes are TRBV7-8 and TRBJ1-1; 8 nucleotides agree with TRBD1. J was trimmed by 1 base and V by 0 bases; bases with no gene match: 7. The germline V gene encodes CDR1 SGHVS and CDR2 FQNEAQ. The CDR3 sequence is 17 residues long. The CDR3 bases are TGTGCCAGCAGCTTAGCCGGGACAGGCAAGAGGAACACTGAAGCTTTCTTT. Translation: CASSLAGTGKRNTEAFF.

This clone came up a few times. This chain links TRBV6-4 with TRBJ1-1, with D hard to call. V lost 5 bases and J lost 1, with 11 bases in between. CDR1 MRHNA and CDR2 SNTAGT come from the germline V gene. The CDR3 totals 14 residues. CDR3 in DNA: TGTGCCAGCAGTCCCCCCCTTAGGAACACTGAAGCTTTCTTT. Protein product: CASSPPLRNTEAFF.

As regards this clone: The sample carries other DNA sequences with the same CDR3. This chain joins TRBV2 and TRBJ1-2; TRBD1 might be the D (6 bases). The CDR3 runs to 13 residues. The germline gives CDR1 SNHLY, CDR2 FYNNEI. Trimming took off 3 bases at V and 2 bases at J, with 7 bases between the two ends. The CDR3: CASSDRGNYGYTF. CDR3 sequence (DNA): TGTGCCAGCAGTGACAGGGGCAACTATGGCTACACCTTC.

The rearrangement joins TRBV15 to TRBJ2-5; TRBD1 agrees at 7 bases. V lost 5 bases and J lost 0; bases outside the gene matches: 3. The CDR3 runs to 14 residues. Germline CDR1 reads LNHNV; CDR2 reads YYDKDF (reference sequence). CDR3 in DNA: TGTGCCACCAGCGCAGGGGGTGACCAAGAGACCCAGTACTTC. Translation gives CATSAGGDQETQYF. Together with reference TRBV15 and TRBJ2-5, the CDR3 gives the full variable domain: DAMVIQNPRYQVTQFGKPVTLSCSQTLNHNVMYWYQQKSSQAPKLLFHYYDKDFNNEADTPDNFQSRRPNTSFCFLDIRSPGLGDTAMYLCATSAGGDQETQYFGPGTRLLVL.

The table lists this clone with a few counts. The rearrangement uses TRBV6-6 and TRBJ1-1; no clear D. Trimming pared 0 bases from V and 8 bases from J, leaving 10 bases between. Germline lookup yields CDR1 MNHNY and CDR2 SVGAGI (reference sequence). The CDR3 has 13 residues. CDR3 in DNA: TGTGCCAGCAGTTACTCACCCGCACGGGAAGCTTTCTTT. Encoded protein: CASSYSPAREAFF.

The chain couples TRBV9 to TRBJ1-1; TRBD1 matches at 10 bases. This CDR3 has 18 residues. With V trimmed by 3 bases and J by 0 bases, 11 bases remained unmatched. Per germline, CDR1 SGDLS and CDR2 YYNGEE. CDR3 sequence reads: CASSALLGTGALNTEAFF. CDR3 bases: TGTGCCAGCAGCGCCCTACTCGGGACAGGGGCTTTGAACACTGAAGCTTTCTTT.

This chain connects TRBV6-1 to TRBJ2-7; 7 nucleotides match TRBD2. With 0 bases clipped from V and 2 bases from J, the junction kept 7 bases outside the gene matches. The CDR3 totals 16 residues. The V gene's germline CDR1 is MNHNS and CDR2 SASEGT. CDR3 DNA: TGTGCCAGCAGTGAAGCGCACGTACTAGCGACCTACGAGCAGTACTTC. It yields the protein CASSEAHVLATYEQYF.

This chain links TRBV24-1 with TRBJ2-1; D might be TRBD1 or TRBD2, each matching 5 bases. The germline gives CDR1 KGHDR, CDR2 SFDVKD. CDR3 size: 15 residues. V dropped 4 bases and J dropped 0 bases, with 9 bases sitting between them. DNA of the CDR3: TGTGCCACCAGTGACCCAGGGAGCTCCTACAATGAGCAGTTCTTC. This encodes CATSDPGSSYNEQFF.

This clone has just one count. The chain links TRBV2 to TRBJ1-5; no clear D. This CDR3 region has 14 residues. Germline loops: CDR1 SNHLY, CDR2 FYNNEI. Deletions cut 3 bases from V and 7 bases from J, with 13 bases between. CDR3 sequence reads: CASSDDGYWQPQHF. In nucleotides, the CDR3 is TGTGCCAGCAGTGATGATGGGTATTGGCAGCCCCAGCATTTT. Supplemented by reference TRBV2 and TRBJ1-5, the full variable domain reads EPEVTQTPSHQVTQMGQEVILRCVPISNHLYFYWYRQILGQKVEFLVSFYNNEISEKSEIFDDQFSVERPDGSNFTLKIRSTKLEDSAMYFCASSDDGYWQPQHFGDGTRLSIL.

This clone was found once. V usage is TRBV6-5 and J usage is TRBJ1-1; 8 bases agree with TRBD1. This CDR3 region has 15 residues. The V gene's germline CDR1 is MNHEY and CDR2 SVGAGI. With 8 bases clipped from V and 5 bases from J, the junction kept 13 bases outside the gene matches. This chain's CDR3 is CASGSPYRGGTEAFF. In DNA form, the CDR3 reads TGTGCCAGCGGGAGCCCGTACAGGGGGGGGACTGAAGCTTTCTTT.

CDR3 in amino acids: CASSLRYNGGEAFF. The CDR3 nucleotides are TGTGCCAGCAGTTTAAGGTACAACGGGGGTGAAGCTTTCTTT. J is TRBJ1-1 and V is TRBV27; possible D gene TRBD1, 5 bases. The CDR3 has 14 amino acids. V lost 2 bases to trimming and J lost 7 bases, with 14 bases between them. Germline CDR1 MNHEY, CDR2 SMNVEV (reference sequence).

This rearrangement joins TRBV3-1 (or the pseudogene TRBV3-2) to TRBJ1-5; D is possibly TRBD1 (6 bases). CDR1 is LGHDT, CDR2 YNNKEL, per germline (reference sequence). The CDR3 has 13 residues. V was clipped by 3 bases and J by 6 bases, with 9 bases between them. CDR3 sequence (DNA): TGTGCCAGCAGCCAGTCGGGGGCTCAGCCCCAGCATTTT. It codes for CASSQSGAQPQHF.

J is TRBJ2-7 and V is TRBV5-1; 8 bases line up with TRBD2. With V trimmed by 4 bases and J by 2 bases, 5 bases remained unmatched. CDR1 is SGHRS, CDR2 YFSETQ, per germline. This CDR3 is built from 14 residues. Here the CDR3 reads CASSLREGPYEQYF. CDR3 DNA sequence: TGCGCCAGCAGCCTACGGGAGGGCCCCTACGAGCAGTACTTC.